This TCR beta chain appears in the sequencing data of a study of cytomegalovirus exposure and HLA in healthy donors. Study-level information: A preliminary data release comprised roughly 80 million unique TCRs obtained from HLA-typed donors.

V dropped 6 bases and J dropped 0 bases, with 9 bases sitting between them. The CDR3 is 14 amino acids. Germline CDR1 LNHDA, CDR2 SQIVND (reference sequence). Findings and limits, study-wide: Reports described diagnosis of cytomegalovirus status by the classifier as highly specific and sensitive. Over 150 TCR beta chains were listed as cytomegalovirus-associated. In a later analysis, TCR beta V- and J-gene trimming was associated with a missense DCLRE1C variant.

Vbeta (60) and Jbeta (13) primers were used in the PCR. Method: immunoSEQ multiplex PCR; TCRdb's copy keeps in-frame clones and lacks some. The sample lists some 160,000 clones; around 80% were seen once. Concerning this clone: Its antigen is unknown.

The receptor comes from a middle-aged man in good health and CMV-seronegative. The chain couples TRBV19 to TRBJ1-3; no clear D gene. The source material was PBMCs. CDR3 nucleotide sequence: TGTGCCAGTAGGGGTACTAGCTCTGGAAACACCATATATTTT. Its translation: CASRGTSSGNTIYF.